The clone carrying this TCR beta chain was seen only once. Original methodology: Amplifying reference gene primers gave estimates of nucleated cell counts. The method was immunoSEQ multiplex PCR; TCRdb's version includes in-frame clones alone and lacks a portion of them. Clonal size and the V and J genes are those of that table, whereas D and trimming came from the DNA. The data contain around 94,000 clones, over 80% of them singletons. This specimen comes from a study of blood T cell repertoires in COVID-19. On the study more broadly: The samples span acute and convalescent COVID-19 from the United States, Italy and Spain. From T cells, B-cell-depleted T cells, or PBMCs came the material, which was cDNA or gDNA.

The sequenced sample was peripheral blood. The TCR originated in a man between 50 and 59 years old with acute or convalescent COVID-19.

CDR3 sequence: CAWSKGGTGTDTQYF. CDR3 nucleotides: TGTGCCTGGAGTAAGGGAGGGACGGGCACAGATACGCAGTATTTT. The chain recombines TRBV30 with TRBJ2-3; 7 bases map to TRBD2. CDR3 length: 15 amino acids. Germline V gene data show CDR1 as GTSNPN and CDR2 as SVGIG (reference sequence). The J segment lost 1 base and the V segment lost 2 bases, leaving 6 bases of the junction unmatched.